This entry describes one TCR beta chain. The sample belongs to a study of Tregs in tolerant kidney transplant recipients. Generated by immunoSEQ multiplex PCR, the TCRdb table keeps only in-frame clones and is missing some. Of about 240,000 clones in the sample, around 81% are singletons; the top ten hold 0.5% to 0.65%. Unstimulated regulatory T cells (CD4+CD25+CD127-), CD4+CD25- non-regulatory cells, CD4 and CD8 cells were FACS-sorted from thawed PBMCs. The length of the CDR3 is 15 residues. Trimming stripped 0 bases from V and 9 bases from J, with 16 bases between. Germline V gives CDR1 SGDLS, CDR2 YYNGEE.

The TCR sequence derives from a human donor in good health. The chain is built from TRBV9 and TRBJ2-1; D might be TRBD1 (5 bases). The sequencing sample was made of CD4+ T cells from blood. The CDR3 spells CASSVAGMQGLEQFF. DNA of the CDR3: TGTGCCAGCAGCGTAGCAGGGATGCAGGGTCTTGAGCAGTTCTTC. Full variable domain (remainder filled in from reference TRBV9 and TRBJ2-1): DSGVTQTPKHLITATGQRVTLRCSPRSGDLSVYWYQQSLDQGLQFLIQYYNGEERAKGNILERFSAQQFPDLHSELNLSSLELGDSALYFCASSVAGMQGLEQFFGPGTRLTVL.